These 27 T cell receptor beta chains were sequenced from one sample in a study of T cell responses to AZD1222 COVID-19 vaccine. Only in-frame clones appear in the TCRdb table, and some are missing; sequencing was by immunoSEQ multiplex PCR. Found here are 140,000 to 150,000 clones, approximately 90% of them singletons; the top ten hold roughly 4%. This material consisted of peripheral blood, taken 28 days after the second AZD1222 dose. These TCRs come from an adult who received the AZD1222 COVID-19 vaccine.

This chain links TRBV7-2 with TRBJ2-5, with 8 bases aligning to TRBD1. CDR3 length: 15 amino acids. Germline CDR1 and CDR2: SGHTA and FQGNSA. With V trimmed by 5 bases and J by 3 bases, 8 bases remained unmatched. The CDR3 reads CASSRSGTGEETQYF. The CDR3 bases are TGTGCCAGCAGCCGTTCAGGGACAGGAGAAGAGACCCAGTACTTC.

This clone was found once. The CDR3 reads CASSQVLGTSGVSSYEQYF. CDR3 nucleotides: TGTGCCAGCAGCCAAGTGCTGGGGACTAGCGGGGTCAGCTCCTACGAGCAGTACTTC. The rearrangement joins TRBV4-2 to TRBJ2-7, with TRBD2 matching 13 bases. Trimming took 1 base from V and 0 from J; bases not matched to a gene: 9. CDR3 length: 19 amino acids. Germline lookup yields CDR1 LGHNA and CDR2 YNFKEQ.

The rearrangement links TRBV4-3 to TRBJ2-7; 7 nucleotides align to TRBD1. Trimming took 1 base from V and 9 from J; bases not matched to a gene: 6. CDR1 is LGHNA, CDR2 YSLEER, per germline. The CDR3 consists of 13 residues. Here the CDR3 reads CASSQARSGGQYF. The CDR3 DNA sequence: TGCGCCAGCAGCCAAGCGAGGTCAGGGGGGCAGTACTTC.

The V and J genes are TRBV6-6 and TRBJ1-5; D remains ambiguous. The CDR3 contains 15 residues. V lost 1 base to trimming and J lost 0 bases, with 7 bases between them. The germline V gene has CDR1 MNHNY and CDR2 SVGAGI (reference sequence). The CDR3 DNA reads TGTGCCAGCAGTTACTTCGCGGATAGCAATCAGCCCCAGCATTTT. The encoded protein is CASSYFADSNQPQHF.

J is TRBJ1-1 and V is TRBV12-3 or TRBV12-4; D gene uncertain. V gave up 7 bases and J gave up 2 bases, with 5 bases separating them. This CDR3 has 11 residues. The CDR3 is CASTLNTEAFF. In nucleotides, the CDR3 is TGTGCCAGCACTCTAAACACTGAAGCTTTCTTT.

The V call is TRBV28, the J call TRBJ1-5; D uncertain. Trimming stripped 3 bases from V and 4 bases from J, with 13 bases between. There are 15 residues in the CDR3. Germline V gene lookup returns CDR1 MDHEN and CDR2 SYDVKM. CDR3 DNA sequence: TGTGCCAGCAGTTTTGGACGACTCGGAAATCAGCCCCAGCATTTT. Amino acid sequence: CASSFGRLGNQPQHF. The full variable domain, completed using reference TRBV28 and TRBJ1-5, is DVKVTQSSRYLVKRTGEKVFLECVQDMDHENMFWYRQDPGLGLRLIYFSYDVKMKEKGDIPEGYSVSREKKERFSLILESASTNQTSMYLCASSFGRLGNQPQHFGDGTRLSIL.

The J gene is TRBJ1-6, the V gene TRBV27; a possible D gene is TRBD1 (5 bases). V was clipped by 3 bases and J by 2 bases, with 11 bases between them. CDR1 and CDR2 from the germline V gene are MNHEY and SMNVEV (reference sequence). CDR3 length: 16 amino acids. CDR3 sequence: CASSFLGGTYNSPLHF. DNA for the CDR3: TGTGCCAGCAGTTTCTTGGGGGGGACCTATAATTCACCCCTCCACTTT.

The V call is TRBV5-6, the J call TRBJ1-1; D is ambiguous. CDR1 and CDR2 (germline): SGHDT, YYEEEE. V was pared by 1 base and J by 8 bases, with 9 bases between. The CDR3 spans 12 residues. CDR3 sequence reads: CASSLFTAEAFF. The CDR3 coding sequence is TGTGCCAGCAGCTTGTTTACCGCAGAAGCTTTCTTT. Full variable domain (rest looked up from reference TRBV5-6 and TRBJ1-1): DAGVTQSPTHLIKTRGQQVTLRCSPKSGHDTVSWYQQALGQGPQFIFQYYEEEERQRGNFPDRFSGHQFPNYSSELNVNALLLGDSALYLCASSLFTAEAFFGQGTRLTVV.

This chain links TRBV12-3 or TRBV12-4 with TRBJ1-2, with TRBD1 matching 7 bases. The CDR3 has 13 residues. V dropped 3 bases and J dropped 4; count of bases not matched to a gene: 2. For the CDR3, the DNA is TGTGCCAGCAGTTTTACAGGGGTCTATGGCTACACCTTC. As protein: CASSFTGVYGYTF.

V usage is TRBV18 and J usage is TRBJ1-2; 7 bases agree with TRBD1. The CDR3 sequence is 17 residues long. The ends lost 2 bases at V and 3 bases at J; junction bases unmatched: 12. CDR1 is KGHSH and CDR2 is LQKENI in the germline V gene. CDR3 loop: CASSPSLQTGRDYGYTF. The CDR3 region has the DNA TGTGCCAGCTCACCAAGCCTCCAGACAGGGAGGGACTATGGCTACACCTTC.

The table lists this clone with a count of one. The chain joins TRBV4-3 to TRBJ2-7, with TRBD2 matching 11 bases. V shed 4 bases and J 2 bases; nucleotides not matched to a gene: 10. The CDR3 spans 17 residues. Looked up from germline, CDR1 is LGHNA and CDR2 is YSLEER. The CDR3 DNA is TGCGCCAGCAGCCCGACCGGGACTAGCGGTCGGACCTACGAGCAGTACTTC. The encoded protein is CASSPTGTSGRTYEQYF.

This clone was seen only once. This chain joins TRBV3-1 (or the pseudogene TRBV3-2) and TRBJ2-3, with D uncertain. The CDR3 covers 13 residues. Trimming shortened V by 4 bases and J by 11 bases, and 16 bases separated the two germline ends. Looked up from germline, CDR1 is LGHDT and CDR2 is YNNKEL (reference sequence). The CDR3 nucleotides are TGTGCCAGCAGCCCTCCCCCGGAAGAAAAGCAGTATTTT. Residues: CASSPPPEEKQYF.

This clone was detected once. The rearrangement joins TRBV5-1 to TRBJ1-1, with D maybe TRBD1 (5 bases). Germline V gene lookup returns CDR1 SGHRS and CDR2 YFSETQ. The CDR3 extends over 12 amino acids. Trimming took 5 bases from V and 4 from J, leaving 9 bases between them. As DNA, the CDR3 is TGCGCCAGCAGTGGGGGGTCCACTGAAGCTTTCTTT. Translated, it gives CASSGGSTEAFF.

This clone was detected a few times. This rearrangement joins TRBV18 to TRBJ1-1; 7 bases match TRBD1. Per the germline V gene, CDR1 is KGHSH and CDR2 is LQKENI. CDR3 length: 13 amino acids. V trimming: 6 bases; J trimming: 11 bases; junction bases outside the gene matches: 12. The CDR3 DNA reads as TGTGCCAGCTCCCCCGACAGGGAATTGAGGGCTTTCTTT. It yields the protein CASSPDRELRAFF.

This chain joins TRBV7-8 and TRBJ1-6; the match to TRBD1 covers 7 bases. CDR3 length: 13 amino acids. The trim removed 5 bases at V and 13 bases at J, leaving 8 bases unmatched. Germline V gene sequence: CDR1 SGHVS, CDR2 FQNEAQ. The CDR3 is CASSQGTDVPLHF. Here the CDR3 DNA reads TGTGCCAGCAGCCAGGGGACAGATGTCCCCCTCCACTTT.

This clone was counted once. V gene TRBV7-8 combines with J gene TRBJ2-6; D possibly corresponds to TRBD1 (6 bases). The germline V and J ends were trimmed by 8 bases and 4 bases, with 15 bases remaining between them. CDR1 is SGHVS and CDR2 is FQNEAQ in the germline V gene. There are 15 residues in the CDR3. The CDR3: CASGRGGSGANVLTF. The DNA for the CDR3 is TGTGCCAGCGGCCGAGGGGGTTCCGGGGCCAACGTCCTGACTTTC.

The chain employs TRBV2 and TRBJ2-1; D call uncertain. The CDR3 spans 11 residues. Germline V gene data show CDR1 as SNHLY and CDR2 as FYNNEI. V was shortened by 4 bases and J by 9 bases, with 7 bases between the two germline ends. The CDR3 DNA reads TGTGCCAGCAGTGGTTACGCTGAGCAGTTCTTC. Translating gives CASSGYAEQFF.

In DNA form, the CDR3 reads TGTGCCAGCAGCCCAGGGCACGAGCAGTACTTC. Translation gives CASSPGHEQYF. V usage is TRBV3-1 (or the pseudogene TRBV3-2) and J usage is TRBJ2-7, with D possibly matching TRBD1 (5 bases). The V end was cut by 4 bases, the J end by 5 bases, with 6 bases between. The CDR3 loop spans 11 amino acids. CDR1 is LGHDT and CDR2 is YNNKEL in the germline V gene (reference sequence).

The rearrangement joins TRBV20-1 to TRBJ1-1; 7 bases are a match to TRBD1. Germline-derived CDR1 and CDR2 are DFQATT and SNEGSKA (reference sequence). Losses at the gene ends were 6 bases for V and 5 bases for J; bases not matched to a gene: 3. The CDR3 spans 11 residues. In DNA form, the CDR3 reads TGCAGTGCCAGGGGGGTGACTGAAGCTTTCTTT. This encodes CSARGVTEAFF.

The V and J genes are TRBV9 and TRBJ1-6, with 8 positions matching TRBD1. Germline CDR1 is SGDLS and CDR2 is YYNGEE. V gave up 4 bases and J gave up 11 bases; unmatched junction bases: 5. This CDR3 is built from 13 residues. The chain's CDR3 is CASSPGGDPPLHF. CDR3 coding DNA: TGTGCCAGCAGCCCAGGGGGCGACCCACCCCTCCACTTT.

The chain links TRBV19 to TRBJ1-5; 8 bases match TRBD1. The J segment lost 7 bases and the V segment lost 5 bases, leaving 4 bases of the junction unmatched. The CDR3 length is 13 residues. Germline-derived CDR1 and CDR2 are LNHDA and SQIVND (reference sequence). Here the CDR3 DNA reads TGTGCCAGTAGTGCAGGGGGCGGGCAGCCCCAGCATTTT. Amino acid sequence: CASSAGGGQPQHF. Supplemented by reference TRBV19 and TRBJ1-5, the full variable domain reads DGGITQSPKYLFRKEGQNVTLSCEQNLNHDAMYWYRQDPGQGLRLIYYSQIVNDFQKGDIAEGYSVSREKKESFPLTVTSAQKNPTAFYLCASSAGGGQPQHFGDGTRLSIL.

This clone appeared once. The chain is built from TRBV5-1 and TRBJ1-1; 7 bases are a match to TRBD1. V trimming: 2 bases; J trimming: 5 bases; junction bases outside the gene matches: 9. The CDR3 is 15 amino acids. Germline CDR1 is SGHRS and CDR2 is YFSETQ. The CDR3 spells CASSFVPGQLTEAFF. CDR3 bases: TGCGCCAGCAGCTTCGTTCCGGGACAGTTGACTGAAGCTTTCTTT.

This chain's CDR3 is CASSLSDNYGYTF. The DNA of the CDR3 is TGTGCCAGCAGCTTGTCGGATAACTATGGCTACACCTTC. The V and J genes are TRBV7-3 and TRBJ1-2; D gene unclear. The V gene lost 3 bases and the J gene lost 1 base, with 6 bases spanning the gap. The CDR3 sequence is 13 residues long. Germline V gene sequence: CDR1 SGHTA, CDR2 FQGTGA. Looking up the rest from reference TRBV7-3 and TRBJ1-2 gives the full variable domain: GAGVSQTPSNKVTEKGKYVELRCDPISGHTALYWYRQSLGQGPEFLIYFQGTGAADDSGLPNDRFFAVRPEGSVSTLKIQRTERGDSAVYLCASSLSDNYGYTFGSGTRLTVV.

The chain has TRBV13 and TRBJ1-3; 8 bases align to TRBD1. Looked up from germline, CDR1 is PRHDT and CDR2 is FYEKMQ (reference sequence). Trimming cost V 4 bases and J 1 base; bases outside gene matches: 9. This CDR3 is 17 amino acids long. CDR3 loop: CASSSYRGGGSGNTIYF. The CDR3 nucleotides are TGTGCCAGCAGCTCCTACAGGGGGGGTGGGTCTGGAAACACCATATATTTT.

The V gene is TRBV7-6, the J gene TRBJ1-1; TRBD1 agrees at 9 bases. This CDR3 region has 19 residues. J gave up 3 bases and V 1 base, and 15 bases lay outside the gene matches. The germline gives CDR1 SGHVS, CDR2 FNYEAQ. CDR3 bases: TGTGCCAGCAGCTTAGGAGTACAGGGGGCGAAGGGTGCATACACTGAAGCTTTCTTT. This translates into CASSLGVQGAKGAYTEAFF.

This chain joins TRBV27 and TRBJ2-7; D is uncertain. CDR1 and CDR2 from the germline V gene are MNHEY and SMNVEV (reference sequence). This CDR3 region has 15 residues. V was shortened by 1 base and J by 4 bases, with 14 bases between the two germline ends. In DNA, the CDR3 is TGTGCCAGCAGTTTATACGCCGACTCCAGGTACGAGCAGTACTTC. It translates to CASSLYADSRYEQYF.

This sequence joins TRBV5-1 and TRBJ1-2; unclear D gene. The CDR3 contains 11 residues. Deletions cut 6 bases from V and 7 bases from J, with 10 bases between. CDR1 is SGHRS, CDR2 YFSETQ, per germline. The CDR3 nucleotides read TGCGCCAGCAACGGGGTTGGTGGCTACACCTTC. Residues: CASNGVGGYTF.